The 10 T cell receptor beta chains presented below share a single source sample, sequenced in a study of blood T cell repertoires in COVID-19. The table came from immunoSEQ multiplex PCR; TCRdb's copy has only in-frame clones and leaves some out. The sample lists 85,000 to 100,000 clones; about nine tenths were seen once. Sequencing used peripheral blood. The receptors derive from a man aged 55 to 69 with acute or convalescent COVID-19.

J is TRBJ1-2 and V is TRBV29-1, with D unclear. V was clipped by 7 bases and J by 3 bases, with 12 bases between them. This CDR3 contains 12 residues. CDR1 and CDR2 (germline): SQVTM, ANQGSEA. In nucleotides, the CDR3 is TGCAGCGCCGGGGATCTCTACTATGGCTACACCTTC. Translating gives CSAGDLYYGYTF.

The DNA for the CDR3 is TGTGCCAGCAGTAGAAGGTCGCGGGGTGATACGCAGTATTTT. It codes for CASSRRSRGDTQYF. This chain links TRBV6-5 with TRBJ2-3; D is possibly TRBD2 (6 bases). The CDR3 totals 14 residues. Germline loops: CDR1 MNHEY, CDR2 SVGAGI. V lost 5 bases and J 6 bases, leaving 15 bases between the germline ends.

The rearrangement uses TRBV18 and TRBJ1-1; possibly TRBD1 for D (5 bases). Germline V gene lookup returns CDR1 KGHSH and CDR2 LQKENI. The CDR3 totals 13 residues. V dropped 3 bases and J dropped 6 bases, with 11 bases sitting between them. The CDR3 reads CASSPVRESEAFF. DNA of the CDR3: TGTGCCAGCTCACCCGTCAGGGAATCTGAAGCTTTCTTT. Variable domain in full (rest from reference TRBV18 and TRBJ1-1): NAGVMQNPRHLVRRRGQEARLRCSPMKGHSHVYWYRQLPEEGLKFMVYLQKENIIDESGMPKERFSAEFPKEGPSILRIQQVVRGDSAAYFCASSPVRESEAFFGQGTRLTVV.

The rearrangement joins TRBV3-1 (or the pseudogene TRBV3-2) to TRBJ2-1, with TRBD1 as a possible D gene (6 bases). Trimming left V 1 base short and J 4 bases short, with 11 bases between. Germline CDR1 reads LGHDT; CDR2 reads YNNKEL (reference sequence). CDR3 size: 15 residues. The CDR3 loop is CASSQVRGSYNEQFF. The CDR3 DNA is TGTGCCAGCAGCCAAGTAAGGGGGTCTTACAATGAGCAGTTCTTC.

This clone occurred once. This rearrangement joins TRBV11-2 to TRBJ1-3; tentative D call: TRBD1 (5 bases). V shed 1 base and J shed 4 bases, with 8 bases lying between them. CDR1 is SGHAT, CDR2 FQNNGV, per germline. CDR3 length: 14 amino acids. DNA of the CDR3: TGTGCCAGCAGCTTAGTGGGGCAGGGAAACACCATATATTTT. Amino acid sequence: CASSLVGQGNTIYF.

This rearrangement joins TRBV19 to TRBJ2-3, with 7 positions matching TRBD2. The CDR3 has 14 residues. V was pared by 5 bases and J by 6 bases, with 8 bases of the junction left unmatched. Germline V gives CDR1 LNHDA, CDR2 SQIVND (reference sequence). The CDR3 coding sequence is TGTGCCAGTAGTCCGCGGAGCGGGGTTGATACGCAGTATTTT. This gives the protein CASSPRSGVDTQYF.

This clone was counted ten times or more. This chain connects TRBV7-9 to TRBJ2-2; D might be TRBD2 (6 bases). This CDR3 has 13 amino acids. The germline V gene encodes CDR1 SEHNR and CDR2 FQNEAQ (reference sequence). Trimming shortened V by 2 bases and J by 7 bases, and 8 bases separated the two germline ends. CDR3 in amino acids: CASSLRRGGELFF. CDR3 in DNA: TGTGCCAGCAGCTTACGGCGGGGCGGGGAGCTGTTTTTT.

The V gene is TRBV5-1, the J gene TRBJ1-2, with D possibly TRBD1 on 5 matching bases. Germline values: CDR1 SGHRS, CDR2 YFSETQ. The CDR3 is 15 amino acids. Trimming took off 0 bases at V and 0 bases at J, with 9 bases between the two ends. The CDR3 DNA is TGCGCCAGCAGCTTGGCTGGGGGGGCTAACTATGGCTACACCTTC. Residues: CASSLAGGANYGYTF.

The chain links TRBV16 to TRBJ1-5, with 7 bases that match TRBD1. The V and J ends lost 0 bases and 4 bases, in that order; junction bases with no gene match: 0. This CDR3 spans 14 amino acids. CDR1 and CDR2 from the germline V gene are KGHSY and FQNENV. This CDR3 reads CASSQSTGNQPQHF. CDR3 sequence (DNA): TGTGCCAGCAGCCAATCGACAGGGAATCAGCCCCAGCATTTT.

This clone showed up just a few times. The chain couples TRBV7-2 to TRBJ2-2, with 7 nucleotides matching TRBD1. J was trimmed by 0 bases and V by 5 bases; bases with no gene match: 9. CDR3 size: 17 residues. The germline V gene encodes CDR1 SGHTA and CDR2 FQGNSA. The CDR3 DNA follows: TGTGCCAGCAGCACCCGGGACAGCAGACCGAACACCGGGGAGCTGTTTTTT. This translates into CASSTRDSRPNTGELFF. The complete variable domain, with remaining parts taken from reference TRBV7-2 and TRBJ2-2, reads GAGVSQSPSNKVTEKGKDVELRCDPISGHTALYWYRQSLGQGLEFLIYFQGNSAPDKSGLPSDRFSAERTGGSVSTLTIQRTQQEDSAVYLCASSTRDSRPNTGELFFGEGSRLTVL.